The 31 T cell receptor beta chains in this list originate from one sample, sequenced in a study of control samples from healthy donors and cancer patients. Method: immunoSEQ multiplex PCR; TCRdb's copy keeps in-frame clones and lacks some. The profile covers about 180,000 clones, with almost 90% appearing a single time and approximately 1.5% taken by the ten largest. Sequencing was done on a sample of blood. The source of these receptors is a woman between 50 and 59 years old in good health.

The chain combines TRBV5-1 with TRBJ2-7; 10 bases fit TRBD2. The CDR3 covers 16 residues. The V gene's germline CDR1 is SGHRS and CDR2 YFSETQ. Trimming took 0 bases from V and 3 from J; bases not matched to a gene: 6. The CDR3 spells CASSLAPSGGIYEQYF. CDR3 sequence (DNA): TGCGCCAGCAGCTTGGCCCCTAGCGGGGGTATCTACGAGCAGTACTTC.

This rearrangement joins TRBV6-4 to TRBJ1-1; 8 bases are a match to TRBD1. There are 14 residues in the CDR3. J was trimmed by 3 bases and V by 6 bases; bases with no gene match: 6. The germline V gene has CDR1 MRHNA and CDR2 SNTAGT. CDR3 in amino acids: CASRDRDGHTEAFF. DNA of the CDR3: TGTGCCAGCAGGGACAGGGATGGTCACACTGAAGCTTTCTTT.

This clone was seen once. Different DNA sequences within this sample yield the same CDR3. The chain joins TRBV9 to TRBJ2-7; 7 nucleotides match TRBD2. CDR3 length: 13 amino acids. V dropped 3 bases and J dropped 2; count of bases not matched to a gene: 2. The germline V gene has CDR1 SGDLS and CDR2 YYNGEE. CDR3 residues: CASSAGTTYEQYF. The CDR3 DNA reads TGTGCCAGCAGCGCAGGGACTACCTACGAGCAGTACTTC.

This chain joins TRBV3-1 (or the pseudogene TRBV3-2) and TRBJ2-2, with D possibly matching TRBD1 (5 bases). V was cut by 2 bases and J by 5 bases, with 9 bases left in between. Germline values: CDR1 LGHDT, CDR2 YNNKEL (reference sequence). This CDR3 is 14 amino acids long. The CDR3 sequence: CASSQQGWTGELFF. DNA of the CDR3: TGTGCCAGCAGCCAACAGGGTTGGACCGGGGAGCTGTTTTTT.

A few counts support this clone. The chain joins TRBV28 to TRBJ2-3; D is perhaps TRBD2 (5 bases). CDR1 and CDR2 from the germline V gene are MDHEN and SYDVKM. V gave up 3 bases and J gave up 5 bases, with 15 bases separating them. This CDR3 contains 15 residues. CDR3 region: CASSFTGLAGDTQYF. The CDR3 nucleotides read TGTGCCAGCAGTTTTACTGGCCTAGCTGGAGATACGCAGTATTTT.

This clone was recorded once. The chain links TRBV5-4 to TRBJ2-1, with a tentative D call TRBD2 (6 bases). CDR3 size: 15 residues. Germline CDR1 is SGHNT and CDR2 is YYREEE (reference sequence). Between the trimmed V and J ends, which lost 2 bases and 0 bases, there was a span of 9 bases. The CDR3 DNA is TGTGCCAGCAGCTTAGGCGGGACCTCCTACAATGAGCAGTTCTTC. As protein: CASSLGGTSYNEQFF.

The chain combines TRBV24-1 with TRBJ2-3; 7 bases align to TRBD2. The V and J ends lost 1 base and 1 base, in that order; junction bases with no gene match: 4. The CDR3 is 16 residues long. Germline CDR1 is KGHDR and CDR2 is SFDVKD. Written as DNA, the CDR3 is TGTGCCACCAGTGATTTAGGGAGGGGTCGCACAGATACGCAGTATTTT. Translating gives CATSDLGRGRTDTQYF.

V usage is TRBV23-1 and J usage is TRBJ2-7; perhaps TRBD2 as D (6 bases). TRBV23-1 is an ORF, and what it does is uncertain. The CDR3 has 14 residues. The germline V and J ends were trimmed by 6 bases and 2 bases, with 14 bases remaining between them. CDR3 sequence: CASRAPEGPYEQYF. The CDR3, as DNA: TGCGCCAGCAGGGCCCCGGAGGGGCCCTACGAGCAGTACTTC.

This chain links TRBV5-6 with TRBJ1-3, with 7 bases fitting TRBD1. The V segment lost 4 bases and the J segment 0 bases; nucleotides outside the gene matches: 4. Germline lookup yields CDR1 SGHDT and CDR2 YYEEEE. This CDR3 is 15 amino acids long. DNA of the CDR3: TGTGCCAGCAGCGACTCAGGGGGCTCTGGAAACACCATATATTTT. It specifies CASSDSGGSGNTIYF.

This clone has only one observation. The chain combines TRBV5-1 with TRBJ2-7, with 9 bases identical to TRBD1. V trimming: 3 bases; J trimming: 0 bases; junction bases outside the gene matches: 4. The CDR3 covers 15 residues. From germline, CDR1 is SGHRS and CDR2 YFSETQ. The CDR3, as DNA: TGCGCCAGCAGCTCAACACAGGGGGCCTCCTACGAGCAGTACTTC. As protein: CASSSTQGASYEQYF.

This chain links TRBV3-1 (or the pseudogene TRBV3-2) with TRBJ1-4, with TRBD1 as a possible D gene (6 bases). The V end was cut by 4 bases, the J end by 4 bases, with 7 bases between. Per germline, CDR1 LGHDT and CDR2 YNNKEL (reference sequence). The CDR3 is 13 amino acids. CDR3 amino acids: CASSLQGNEKLFF. The DNA of the CDR3 is TGTGCCAGCAGCCTACAGGGTAATGAAAAACTGTTTTTT.

The gene calls are TRBV20-1 and TRBJ2-3; D possibly corresponds to TRBD2 (5 bases). Germline V lookup: CDR1 DFQATT, CDR2 SNEGSKA (reference sequence). Deletions cut 5 bases from V and 6 bases from J, with 9 bases between. The CDR3 contains 11 residues. The DNA of the CDR3 is TGCAGTGCTGGACCGGGGGATACGCAGTATTTT. Its translation: CSAGPGDTQYF.

This sequence joins TRBV14 and TRBJ1-3; D call uncertain. Germline values: CDR1 SGHDN, CDR2 FVKESK. The CDR3 runs 12 residues. V shed 4 bases and J shed 4 bases, with 5 bases lying between them. CDR3 protein: CASSPGGNTIYF. As DNA, the CDR3 is TGTGCCAGCAGCCCCGGAGGAAACACCATATATTTT.

This chain uses TRBV7-2 with TRBJ2-1, with D tentatively TRBD1 or TRBD2 (6 bases each). In germline, CDR1 is SGHTA, CDR2 FQGNSA. V was shortened by 5 bases and J by 6 bases, with 11 bases between the two germline ends. The CDR3 is 13 residues long. The CDR3 reads CASSRGPSNEQFF. CDR3 DNA: TGTGCCAGCAGCCGGGGGCCTAGCAATGAGCAGTTCTTC.

This clone appeared a few times. V and J are TRBV9 and TRBJ1-2; 8 positions match TRBD1. J was trimmed by 5 bases and V by 0 bases; bases with no gene match: 3. This CDR3 is 14 amino acids long. Germline V gene sequence: CDR1 SGDLS, CDR2 YYNGEE. The CDR3 coding sequence is TGTGCCAGCAGCGTAGAGACAGGGGAATATGGCTACACCTTC. Protein: CASSVETGEYGYTF.

The chain has TRBV13 and TRBJ2-5; perhaps TRBD1 as D (5 bases). Germline CDR1 PRHDT, CDR2 FYEKMQ (reference sequence). The CDR3 sequence is 15 residues long. V was trimmed by 2 bases and J by 5 bases, leaving 15 bases between them. In DNA form, the CDR3 reads TGTGCCAGCAGCTTAAGAGGCACAGGTACGGAGACCCAGTACTTC. Translating it yields CASSLRGTGTETQYF.

The gene calls are TRBV10-3 and TRBJ2-1; 8 positions agree with TRBD2. V lost 0 bases to trimming and J lost 2 bases; unmatched junction nucleotides: 6. From germline, CDR1 is ENHRY and CDR2 SYGVKD. CDR3 length: 17 residues. Here the CDR3 DNA reads TGTGCCATCAGTGAGTCGGGACTAGGCGCCCCCTACAATGAGCAGTTCTTC. Translating it yields CAISESGLGAPYNEQFF.

This clone was seen only a few times. This rearrangement joins TRBV28 to TRBJ1-6, with TRBD1 as a possible D gene (5 bases). In germline, CDR1 is MDHEN, CDR2 SYDVKM. The CDR3 is 17 amino acids. The germline V and J ends were trimmed by 2 bases and 7 bases, with 18 bases remaining between them. The DNA of the CDR3 is TGTGCCAGCAGTTTAGCCGGGGCATTGGATCCGAATTCACCCCTCCACTTT. This translates into CASSLAGALDPNSPLHF.

This clone has only one observation. In DNA form, the CDR3 reads TGTGCCAGCAGCGTAGGGTCGGCCTACGAGCAGTACTTC. It codes for CASSVGSAYEQYF. The chain uses TRBV9 and TRBJ2-7, with D hard to call. The germline gives CDR1 SGDLS, CDR2 YYNGEE. The germline V and J ends were trimmed by 0 bases and 2 bases, with 6 bases remaining between them. The CDR3 loop spans 13 amino acids.

The chain couples TRBV19 to TRBJ2-1; 7 positions match TRBD2. CDR1 is LNHDA, CDR2 SQIVND, per germline (reference sequence). V shed 3 bases, J shed 8 bases, and the junction held 16 bases outside the gene matches. This CDR3 is 17 amino acids long. In DNA, the CDR3 is TGTGCCAGTAGTATGCCTCTAGCGGCCGGCATTTTCGATGAGCAGTTCTTC. This sequence encodes CASSMPLAAGIFDEQFF.

The gene calls are TRBV9 and TRBJ1-3; no definite D call. The V gene lost 2 bases and the J gene lost 0 bases, with 15 bases spanning the gap. The CDR3 has 17 amino acids. Germline V gives CDR1 SGDLS, CDR2 YYNGEE. The CDR3 DNA reads TGTGCCAGCAGCGTCGCCTCGCTCGCGAGCTCTGGAAACACCATATATTTT. Amino acid sequence: CASSVASLASSGNTIYF.

V and J are TRBV4-1 and TRBJ2-5; D gene ambiguous. V was pared by 0 bases and J by 2 bases, with 10 bases between. CDR3 length: 15 residues. The germline V gene has CDR1 MGHRA and CDR2 YSYEKL. The CDR3 region has the DNA TGCGCCAGCAGCCAAGACGGTAATAGGCAAGAGACCCAGTACTTC. This translates into CASSQDGNRQETQYF.

J is TRBJ1-1 and V is TRBV14, with a possible D match to TRBD1 (6 bases). CDR1 is SGHDN and CDR2 is FVKESK in the germline V gene. This CDR3 has 13 amino acids. V was shortened by 4 bases and J by 11 bases, with 17 bases between the two germline ends. Here the CDR3 DNA reads TGTGCCAGCAGCCGCCTGGGTCGGGGGCTGGCTTTCTTT. Encoded protein: CASSRLGRGLAFF.

This sequence joins TRBV5-1 and TRBJ2-3; 7 bases fit TRBD1. Germline V gene lookup returns CDR1 SGHRS and CDR2 YFSETQ. The junction had 6 bases not matched to a gene; V was cut back by 4 bases and J by 4 bases. This CDR3 has 14 amino acids. CDR3: CASSLRQGPDTQYF. CDR3 DNA sequence: TGCGCCAGCAGCCTACGACAGGGCCCAGATACGCAGTATTTT.

CDR3 sequence (DNA): TGTGCCAGCAGTTACTCGACAGGTGAAGCTTTCTTT. Translation: CASSYSTGEAFF. The rearrangement joins TRBV6-5 to TRBJ1-1; tentatively, D is TRBD1 (6 bases). The V end was cut by 0 bases, the J end by 7 bases, with 6 bases between. The CDR3 covers 12 residues. CDR1 and CDR2 from the germline V gene are MNHEY and SVGAGI.

The chain uses TRBV6-5 and TRBJ2-7, with D possibly matching TRBD2 (5 bases). The V end was cut by 2 bases, the J end by 0 bases, with 8 bases between. The V gene's germline CDR1 is MNHEY and CDR2 SVGAGI. There are 14 residues in the CDR3. The CDR3 DNA sequence: TGTGCCAGCAGTTACGATACTAGCTCCTACGAGCAGTACTTC. Translating gives CASSYDTSSYEQYF.

This chain joins TRBV5-4 and TRBJ2-1; D gene uncertain. This CDR3 has 14 amino acids. CDR1 SGHNT and CDR2 YYREEE come from the germline V gene (reference sequence). V gave up 8 bases and J gave up 4 bases, with 16 bases separating them. CDR3 sequence: CASNRASSYNEQFF. The CDR3 DNA reads TGTGCCAGTAACCGGGCCTCCAGTTACAATGAGCAGTTCTTC.

The V and J genes are TRBV6-2 or TRBV6-3 and TRBJ2-7; TRBD1 agrees at 7 bases. Germline assignment: CDR1 MNHEY and CDR2 SVGEGT. V gave up 5 bases and J gave up 5 bases; unmatched junction bases: 6. The length of the CDR3 is 13 residues. The chain's CDR3 is CASSPTGLDEQYF. The CDR3 coding sequence is TGTGCCAGCAGTCCGACAGGGCTCGACGAGCAGTACTTC.

The chain links TRBV6-5 to TRBJ2-7, with TRBD1 matching 9 bases. V lost 6 bases and J lost 6; bases outside the gene matches: 9. Germline V CDR1 and CDR2: MNHEY, SVGAGI. This CDR3 has 14 residues. The CDR3 sequence is CASRTGTGFREQYF. CDR3 sequence (DNA): TGTGCCAGCAGAACCGGGACAGGGTTCCGCGAGCAGTACTTC.

The CDR3 is CASGYTGDNTEAFF. The CDR3 bases are TGTGCCAGCGGTTACACAGGGGATAACACTGAAGCTTTCTTT. V is TRBV28 and J is TRBJ1-1; 7 nucleotides align to TRBD1. The CDR3 extends over 14 amino acids. The germline CDR1 and CDR2 sequences are MDHEN and SYDVKM. Unmatched junction bases numbered 8, after V lost 8 bases and J lost 2 bases.

V usage is TRBV9 and J usage is TRBJ2-3, with D tentatively TRBD1 (6 bases). Germline CDR1 and CDR2: SGDLS and YYNGEE. Deletions cut 4 bases from V and 5 bases from J, with 14 bases between. CDR3 length equals 14 residues. The CDR3 DNA sequence: TGTGCCAGCAGCCTCACAGGGCGGCAAGATACGCAGTATTTT. Amino acid sequence: CASSLTGRQDTQYF.